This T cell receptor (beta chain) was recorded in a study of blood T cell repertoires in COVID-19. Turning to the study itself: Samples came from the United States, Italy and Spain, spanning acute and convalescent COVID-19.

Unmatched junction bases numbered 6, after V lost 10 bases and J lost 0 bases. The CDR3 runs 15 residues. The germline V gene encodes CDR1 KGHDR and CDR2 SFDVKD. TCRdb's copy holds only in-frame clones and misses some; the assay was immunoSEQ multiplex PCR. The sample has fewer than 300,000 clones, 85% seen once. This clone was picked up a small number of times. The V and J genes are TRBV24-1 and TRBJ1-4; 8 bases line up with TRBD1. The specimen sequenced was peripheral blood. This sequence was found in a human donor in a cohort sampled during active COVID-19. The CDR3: CATDREESTNEKLFF. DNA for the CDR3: TGTGCCACGGACAGGGAAGAGTCAACTAATGAAAAACTGTTTTTT.